This TCR beta chain derives from a study of graft-versus-host responses after intestinal transplantation (dated by TCRdb to the early 2020s). For the wider study: Multivisceral, liver-intestinal, or isolated intestinal transplants were received by the recipients. All recipients received anti-thymocyte globulin induction followed by maintenance tacrolimus and steroids for about three years. After intestinal transplantation, graft-versus-host and host-versus-graft alloreactive T cell clones in the graft, circulation and bone marrow were tracked using bulk TCR-beta CDR3 sequencing. To identify alloreactive clones, pre-transplant mixed lymphocyte reaction products were sequenced and then compared with unstimulated pre-transplant donor and recipient T cells. The cohort enrolled 24 intestinal transplant recipients, one of whom was a retransplant, and a few patients without pretransplant specimens were excluded. A peak of at least 4% donor T cells among recipient peripheral blood mononuclear cells was the definition used for donor T cell macrochimerism. Rather than being sequenced by the commercial service, samples from a few later patients were sequenced in-house on an Illumina MiSeq and processed with MiXCR.

Here is what the overall study found, with its caveats: Patients with donor T cell macrochimerism had high GvH to HvG T cell clonal ratios in their allografts. Peak levels of circulating GvH clones were associated with declines in HvG clones early after transplant. GvH clones were detected in recipient bone marrow, and some appeared earlier in ileal mucosa or blood, consistent with an intestinal mucosal origin. Conclusions were limited by the relatively low number and heterogeneity of intestinal transplant patients.

With respect to this clone: The target of this receptor is not known. It has no much larger one-base neighbor in the sample; base qualities were not kept.

In light of the paper, this sample's time point label describes: cells obtained before transplantation from donor or recipient. CD3+CD4+ and CD3+CD8+ populations were FACS-sorted from unstimulated pre-transplant donor and recipient cells taken from spleen or lymph nodes. CDR1 and CDR2, per the germline V gene, are KGHSH and LQKENI. Deletion took 3 bases off V and 6 bases off J, with a span of 18 bases between the germline ends. From the cysteine through the phenylalanine, the CDR3 covers 15 amino acids. Only CDR3 DNA remains: 45 bases, in frame from the first base. The library was produced with the immunoSEQ multiplex PCR assay. For most patients, genomic DNA was isolated using the Qiagen DNeasy Blood and Tissue Kit and was shipped frozen to Adaptive Biotechnologies for TCR sequencing. Adaptive Biotechnologies carried out high-throughput TCR-beta CDR3 sequencing of genomic DNA for most patients. Processing in the source paper ran as follows. Adaptive's ImmunoSEQ software supplied the TCR sequencing data for 15 to 20 patients, while MiXCR and VDJtools were used to process three other patients. CD4 versus CD8 sorting errors were corrected by removing sequences found in both subsets at a frequency ratio below 5:1. CDR3 nucleotide sequences shared by donor and recipient were removed because the origin of these sequences could not be assigned. Alloreactive clones required at least 2-fold expansion over unstimulated cells and minimum CFSE-low frequency of 0.002% (template counts) or 0.001% (read counts). Mappable clones were those detected in sequenced pre-transplant spleen, lymph node, or MLR CFSE-low populations of the donor or recipient. Cumulative frequency of alloreactive clones was calculated as a percentage of all sequences weighted by copy number. TCRdb carries this immuneACCESS record with in-frame sequences only. Its versions omit some clonotypes, under half of them owing to an unresolved V gene in the studies checked, with the rest unexplained. The V and J calls and clone size come from that table; D and trimming were worked out from the DNA. This sample holds about 120,000 clones; approximately 92% were observed only once. The ten largest clonotypes hold around 0.12% of the sample.

The V and J segments used are TRBV18 and TRBJ2-7; the D gene identity is not certain. The material sequenced was unstimulated CD4+ T cells sorted from spleen or lymph node cells, taken before intestinal transplant. This sequence was found in a human donor who received an intestinal transplant. The DNA sequence reads TGTGCCAGCTCACCCAAGGGTACCCTCCTACGCGAGCAGTACTTC. Translated, it gives CASSPKGTLLREQYF.